This T cell receptor beta chain was profiled in a study of T cell repertoires in cytomegalovirus infection. Across the study: Recently identified HLA-C-restricted CMV epitopes and well-studied HLA-B-restricted CMV epitopes were used by the study. Signatures in public TCR beta sequences pointed to both CMV infection and matching HLA type. Overall study results and limits: CMV-specific TCR beta clonotypes restricted by HLA-C were the ones dominating the ex vivo response.

Note on this clonotype: Its antigen is not identified.

TCRdb analysed the reads with MiXCR anew, one entry per CDR3 protein. The table records roughly 280,000 distinct CDR3 sequences, 22% of them present only once. The CDR3 extends over 14 amino acids. Germline loops: CDR1 KGHSH, CDR2 LQKENI. V was clipped by 3 bases and J by 2 bases, with 9 bases between them. The chain uses TRBV18 and TRBJ2-3; no clear D gene. The source is a human donor in good health (CMV status not recorded). Some clones in this sample may be carry-over from other donors' samples. Sample: cultured PBMCs, taken from culture after CMV antigen stimulation. The CDR3 coding sequence is TGTGCCAGCTCACCCCAGACTTACACAGATACGCAGTATTTT. Translation gives CASSPQTYTDTQYF.